This T cell receptor (beta chain) was recorded in a study of blood T cell repertoires in COVID-19. On the study more broadly: From T cells, B-cell-depleted T cells, or PBMCs came the material, which was cDNA or gDNA.

A few counts support this clone. CDR3 size: 14 residues. Germline values: CDR1 SGHRS, CDR2 YFSETQ. Trimming took off 3 bases at V and 4 bases at J, with 11 bases between the two ends. In the source study's methods: Reference gene primer amplification yielded estimated nucleated cell counts. Method: immunoSEQ multiplex PCR; TCRdb's copy keeps in-frame clones and lacks some. D and trimming were read from the DNA, whereas the V and J calls and clone size are those reported in that table. The table records 87,000 or so clones, over 75% of them present only once. The receptor comes from a human donor with acute or convalescent COVID-19. The donor label of this sample is uncertain. The sequenced material came from peripheral blood. The chain carries TRBV5-1 and TRBJ1-3; possibly TRBD1 for D (6 bases). The DNA of the CDR3 is TGCGCCAGCAGCTCACAGGGCAGAGGAAACACCATATATTTT. Amino acids: CASSSQGRGNTIYF.